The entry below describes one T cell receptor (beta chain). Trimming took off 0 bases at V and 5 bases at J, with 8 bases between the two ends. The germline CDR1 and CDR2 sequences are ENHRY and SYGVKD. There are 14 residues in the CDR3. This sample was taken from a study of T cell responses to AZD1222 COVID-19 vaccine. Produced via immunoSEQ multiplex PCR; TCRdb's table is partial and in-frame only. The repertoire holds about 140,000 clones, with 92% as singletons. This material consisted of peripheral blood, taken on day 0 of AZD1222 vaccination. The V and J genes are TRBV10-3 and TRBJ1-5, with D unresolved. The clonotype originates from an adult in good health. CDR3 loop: CAISESSFDQPQHF. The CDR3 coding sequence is TGTGCCATCAGTGAGTCGAGTTTCGATCAGCCCCAGCATTTT.